This passage covers 19 T cell receptor beta chains from one sample sequenced in a study of T cell responses to AZD1222 COVID-19 vaccine. Profiled with immunoSEQ multiplex PCR; TCRdb holds only in-frame clones, not every one. The sample has 150,000 to 200,000 clones, about 89% seen once; the top ten hold around 3.5%. Sequences were derived from peripheral blood, sampled 28 days after the second AZD1222 dose. These TCRs come from an adult who received the AZD1222 COVID-19 vaccine.

The chain employs TRBV20-1 and TRBJ1-6; D is unclear. The CDR3 extends over 10 amino acids. The germline V and J ends were trimmed by 4 bases and 13 bases, with 8 bases remaining between them. CDR1 and CDR2 (germline): DFQATT, SNEGSKA (reference sequence). DNA for the CDR3: TGCAGTGCTAAGGACGGTCCCCTCCACTTT. Its protein product is CSAKDGPLHF.

In DNA form, the CDR3 reads TGTGCCAGCAGCGGGTTGACGGGTGATCAGCCCCAGCATTTT. As protein: CASSGLTGDQPQHF. V is TRBV28 and J is TRBJ1-5; D is ambiguous. Trimming removed 6 bases from V and 5 bases from J, with 14 bases in between. The CDR3 contains 14 residues. The germline gives CDR1 MDHEN, CDR2 SYDVKM. The variable domain in full, completed from reference TRBV28 and TRBJ1-5, reads DVKVTQSSRYLVKRTGEKVFLECVQDMDHENMFWYRQDPGLGLRLIYFSYDVKMKEKGDIPEGYSVSREKKERFSLILESASTNQTSMYLCASSGLTGDQPQHFGDGTRLSIL.

The gene calls are TRBV5-1 and TRBJ1-3, with D uncertain. CDR1 and CDR2 (germline): SGHRS, YFSETQ. The germline V and J ends were trimmed by 0 bases and 1 base, with 2 bases remaining between them. The CDR3 consists of 13 residues. The DNA for the CDR3 is TGCGCCAGCAGCTTGGGATCTGGAAACACCATATATTTT. It codes for CASSLGSGNTIYF.

The V and J genes are TRBV7-2 and TRBJ2-1; weak D call: TRBD1 (5 bases). V lost 1 base and J lost 9, with 13 bases in between. The CDR3 consists of 14 residues. CDR1 and CDR2 (germline): SGHTA, FQGNSA. CDR3 sequence: CASSLEGIAGEQFF. The CDR3 DNA sequence: TGTGCCAGCAGCTTAGAGGGGATAGCAGGTGAGCAGTTCTTC.

The chain combines TRBV7-8 with TRBJ2-1, with 11 bases fitting TRBD1. The CDR3 loop spans 16 amino acids. The junction had 10 bases not matched to a gene; V was cut back by 4 bases and J by 8 bases. The germline V gene has CDR1 SGHVS and CDR2 FQNEAQ. As DNA, the CDR3 is TGTGCCAGCAGCTCTACCCGGACAGGGGGCCTTGATGAGCAGTTCTTC. It translates to CASSSTRTGGLDEQFF.

The V gene is TRBV9, the J gene TRBJ1-4; 7 bases match TRBD1. The CDR3 has 14 amino acids. Germline CDR1 reads SGDLS; CDR2 reads YYNGEE. The J segment lost 8 bases and the V segment lost 4 bases, leaving 8 bases of the junction unmatched. The CDR3 DNA sequence: TGTGCCAGCAGCCGACAGGGAGTAGGGGAAAAACTGTTTTTT. As protein: CASSRQGVGEKLFF.

This sequence joins TRBV27 and TRBJ2-7, with D possibly matching TRBD2 (5 bases). From germline, CDR1 is MNHEY and CDR2 SMNVEV (reference sequence). There are 15 residues in the CDR3. Trimming removed 4 bases at V and 2 bases at J, with 15 bases between. The CDR3 DNA reads TGTGCCAGCAGTTCCATAGGACTGGAACCCTACGAGCAGTACTTC. This sequence encodes CASSSIGLEPYEQYF.

The chain combines TRBV11-2 with TRBJ2-7, with TRBD1 matching over 10 bases. CDR1 SGHAT and CDR2 FQNNGV come from the germline V gene. The CDR3 covers 17 residues. Trimming at V came to 4 bases and at J to 1 base, leaving 10 bases not matched to a gene. The CDR3, as DNA: TGTGCCAGCAGCTCAATACATCGACAGGGGGCATCCTACGAGCAGTACTTC. It codes for CASSSIHRQGASYEQYF. Full variable domain (outside the CDR3, taken from reference TRBV11-2 and TRBJ2-7): EAGVAQSPRYKIIEKRQSVAFWCNPISGHATLYWYQQILGQGPKLLIQFQNNGVVDDSQLPKDRFSAERLKGVDSTLKIQPAKLEDSAVYLCASSSIHRQGASYEQYFGPGTRLTVT.

The gene calls are TRBV5-1 and TRBJ1-5; D might be TRBD1 (5 bases). The germline V and J ends were trimmed by 4 bases and 2 bases, with 13 bases remaining between them. This CDR3 spans 15 amino acids. Germline CDR1 and CDR2: SGHRS and YFSETQ. The DNA of the CDR3 is TGCGCCAGCAGCCCCGTGGGAGGGGGCAATCAGCCCCAGCATTTT. Translating gives CASSPVGGGNQPQHF.

The chain joins TRBV30 to TRBJ2-7; 9 bases fit TRBD1. This CDR3 region has 13 residues. Germline V gives CDR1 GTSNPN, CDR2 SVGIG (reference sequence). The ends lost 8 bases at V and 5 bases at J; junction bases unmatched: 10. This chain's CDR3 is CAGGGDRAHEQYF. The CDR3 nucleotides are TGTGCCGGAGGGGGGGACAGGGCCCACGAGCAGTACTTC. Full variable domain (remainder filled in from reference TRBV30 and TRBJ2-7): SQTIHQWPATLVQPVGSPLSLECTVEGTSNPNLYWYRQAAGRGLQLLFYSVGIGQISSEVPQNLSASRPQDRQFILSSKKLLLSDSGFYLCAGGGDRAHEQYFGPGTRLTVT.

DNA of the CDR3: TGTGCCTGGAGTACTAGCGGGTTGTACGAGCAGTACTTC. As protein: CAWSTSGLYEQYF. The rearrangement joins TRBV30 to TRBJ2-7, with 9 bases fitting TRBD2. Germline-derived CDR1 and CDR2 are GTSNPN and SVGIG (reference sequence). V lost 2 bases to trimming and J lost 4 bases; unmatched junction nucleotides: 3. The CDR3 has 13 amino acids.

This chain links TRBV5-5 with TRBJ1-1; D is perhaps TRBD1 (5 bases). Germline CDR1 is SGHKS and CDR2 is YYEKEE (reference sequence). Trimming removed 2 bases from V and 10 bases from J, with 21 bases in between. The CDR3 extends over 15 amino acids. CDR3 nucleotides: TGTGCCAGCAGCTTTTCCGTGGGGGACGGGGAAGCAGCTTTCTTT. Its protein is CASSFSVGDGEAAFF. Full variable domain (outside the CDR3, taken from reference TRBV5-5 and TRBJ1-1): DAGVTQSPTHLIKTRGQQVTLRCSPISGHKSVSWYQQVLGQGPQFIFQYYEKEERGRGNFPDRFSARQFPNYSSELNVNALLLGDSALYLCASSFSVGDGEAAFFGQGTRLTVV.

This clone was seen only a few times. The V gene is TRBV29-1, the J gene TRBJ2-2, with D perhaps TRBD1 or TRBD2 (5 bases each). Germline values: CDR1 SQVTM, CDR2 ANQGSEA. The germline V and J ends were trimmed by 6 bases and 0 bases, with 8 bases remaining between them. The CDR3 is 13 amino acids. CDR3 in DNA: TGCAGCGTCCGGGGCTCGAACACCGGGGAGCTGTTTTTT. Amino acid sequence: CSVRGSNTGELFF.

This clone was seen only once. The chain carries TRBV6-5 and TRBJ2-3; TRBD2 matches 7 bases. In germline, CDR1 is MNHEY, CDR2 SVGAGI. J gave up 5 bases and V 2 bases, and 10 bases lay outside the gene matches. The CDR3 loop spans 16 amino acids. CDR3 DNA: TGTGCCAGCAGTTACCGCCGTAGACGGGAGGTAGATACGCAGTATTTT. Protein: CASSYRRRREVDTQYF.

The chain is built from TRBV11-2 and TRBJ1-2, with 8 bases lining up with TRBD1. This CDR3 comprises 15 residues. The germline V gene encodes CDR1 SGHAT and CDR2 FQNNGV. V lost 7 bases and J lost 4; bases outside the gene matches: 11. The CDR3 protein is CASTERDRTFYGYTF. The CDR3 nucleotides are TGTGCCAGCACCGAGCGGGACAGGACGTTCTATGGCTACACCTTC.

The genes are TRBV10-3 and TRBJ2-1, with 7 bases that match TRBD1. The CDR3 loop spans 17 amino acids. Trimming took 4 bases from V and 2 from J; bases not matched to a gene: 11. The germline gives CDR1 ENHRY, CDR2 SYGVKD. CDR3 in amino acids: CAISGLEGARTYNEQFF. The CDR3 DNA reads TGTGCCATCAGTGGGCTCGAGGGGGCGCGGACCTACAATGAGCAGTTCTTC.

The rearrangement links TRBV11-3 to TRBJ2-1, with 8 bases matching TRBD2. The CDR3 loop spans 15 amino acids. Germline-derived CDR1 and CDR2 are SGHNT and YENEEA. J lost 0 bases, V lost 6 bases, and 4 bases had no gene match. The CDR3 bases are TGTGCCAGCAGTTCCGGGACTAGCTCCTACAATGAGCAGTTCTTC. This translates into CASSSGTSSYNEQFF. The whole variable domain, filled in from reference TRBV11-3 and TRBJ2-1, reads EAGVVQSPRYKIIEKKQPVAFWCNPISGHNTLYWYLQNLGQGPELLIRYENEEAVDDSQLPKDRFSAERLKGVDSTLKIQPAELGDSAVYLCASSSGTSSYNEQFFGPGTRLTVL.

Concerning this clone itself: Different DNA sequences within this sample yield the same CDR3. The rearrangement links TRBV7-9 to TRBJ1-3; D remains unclear. The V gene lost 0 bases and the J gene lost 3 bases, with 6 bases spanning the gap. In germline, CDR1 is SEHNR, CDR2 FQNEAQ (reference sequence). The CDR3 extends over 14 amino acids. For the CDR3, the DNA is TGTGCCAGCAGCTTAGCCGGCAGTGGAAACACCATATATTTT. Translation: CASSLAGSGNTIYF.

The rearrangement joins TRBV24-1 to TRBJ2-1; 12 nucleotides line up with TRBD2. The CDR3 has 17 residues. In germline, CDR1 is KGHDR, CDR2 SFDVKD. After removal of 9 bases from V and 0 bases from J, the junction contained 8 bases not matched to a gene. The CDR3 bases are TGTGCCACCGGAGGACTAGCGGGGAGCCGCTCCTACAATGAGCAGTTCTTC. As protein: CATGGLAGSRSYNEQFF.